This T cell receptor beta chain was documented in a study of graft-versus-host responses after intestinal transplantation. As for the study in general: Every transplant recipient was induced with anti-thymocyte globulin, then maintained on tacrolimus and steroids for approximately three years.

As regards this clone: No antigen is known for it.

Study results and caveats: GvH clone levels peaked in circulation, and this peak was associated with early post-transplant HvG declines.

Repertoires were generated with immunoSEQ multiplex PCR, while TCRdb's copy carries only in-frame clones and drops some. The table has 95,000 to 150,000 clones, approximately 95% seen once. The sequencing here drew on unstimulated CD8+ T cells sorted from spleen or lymph node cells, taken before intestinal transplant. This receptor was identified in a human donor who received an intestinal transplant.

CDR3 coding DNA: TGTGCCAGCAGCCTTAATACCCTTCTTGCCATTGAATCCGGGACATCTTCCCAGCCCCAGCATTTT. Protein: CASSLNTLLAIESGTSSQPQHF. The chain links TRBV7-8 to TRBJ1-5; D is possibly TRBD1 (6 bases). Trimming removed 5 bases at V and 7 bases at J, with 39 bases between. The CDR3 length is 22 residues. Germline V gene sequence: CDR1 SGHVS, CDR2 FQNEAQ. The full variable domain, rest sourced from reference TRBV7-8 and TRBJ1-5, is GAGVSQSPRYKVAKRGQDVALRCDPISGHVSLFWYQQALGQGPEFLTYFQNEAQLDKSGLPSDRFFAERPEGSVSTLKIQRTQQEDSAVYLCASSLNTLLAIESGTSSQPQHFGDGTRLSIL.